This section outlines one T cell receptor beta chain sequence together with its context. Its antigen is unknown. TCRdb redid the calling of the 5' RACE reads with MiXCR, one entry per CDR3 protein. The sample lists hundreds of thousands of distinct CDR3 sequences, 15% to 20% occurring once. This sample was taken from a study of identical twins. The junction had 8 bases not matched to a gene; V was cut back by 6 bases and J by 3 bases. This CDR3 contains 13 residues. Per the germline V gene, CDR1 is DFQATT and CDR2 is SNEGSKA (reference sequence). General study findings and limits: Among monozygotic twins, out-of-frame TCR alpha sharing exceeded what models predicted. Clonotypes of the beta chain that were abundant in cord blood carried fewer insertions (memory repertoires showed none).

This sample also appeared in a second study, on T cells expressing NK-cell markers. Turning to that study: As a fraction of CD8+ T cells, dominant NKG2C+ clonotypes reached about 1.0-7.5% in six or seven donors.

The chain couples TRBV20-1 to TRBJ2-7, with 7 bases identical to TRBD2. The origin of this receptor is a woman aged 18-29 years in good health. The material sequenced was PBMCs. The CDR3 sequence is CSARRRGSYEQYF. In DNA, the CDR3 is TGCAGTGCCCGTCGGCGGGGGAGCTACGAGCAGTACTTC.